One and the same sample provided the 25 T cell receptor beta chains below, sequenced in a study of blood T cell repertoires in COVID-19. Using immunoSEQ multiplex PCR, the repertoire was profiled, and TCRdb retains in-frame clones only, with some absent. The sample yields a few hundred thousand clones, roughly 90% seen once. The sample consisted of peripheral blood. All receptors come from a woman between 25 and 40 years old with COVID-19, enrolled during active disease.

CDR3 region: CASSPSSSYEQYF. The CDR3 region has the DNA TGTGCCAGCAGCCCCTCCTCCTCCTACGAGCAGTACTTC. V is TRBV7-3 and J is TRBJ2-7; D call uncertain. From germline, CDR1 is SGHTA and CDR2 FQGTGA. The CDR3 loop spans 13 amino acids. V was clipped by 5 bases and J by 0 bases, with 8 bases between them.

This rearrangement joins TRBV5-8 to TRBJ2-3; unclear D gene. This CDR3 spans 16 amino acids. Germline V gives CDR1 SGHTS, CDR2 YDEGEE. Trimming took 4 bases from V and 1 from J, leaving 16 bases between them. The CDR3 loop is CASSRGELSGTDTQYF. DNA of the CDR3: TGTGCCAGCAGCCGAGGCGAACTTTCTGGCACAGATACGCAGTATTTT.

The J gene is TRBJ1-1, the V gene TRBV19, with D unresolved. Per germline, CDR1 LNHDA and CDR2 SQIVND (reference sequence). Trimming removed 2 bases at V and 1 base at J, with 11 bases between. The length of the CDR3 is 15 residues. The CDR3 region is CASSIQALTNTEAFF. CDR3 coding DNA: TGTGCCAGTAGTATACAGGCTCTTACGAACACTGAAGCTTTCTTT.

V is TRBV12-3 or TRBV12-4 and J is TRBJ1-1; D remains ambiguous. The CDR3 is 13 amino acids. Trimming left V 3 bases short and J 1 base short, with 6 bases between. The CDR3 reads CASSFIQNTEAFF. The DNA for the CDR3 is TGTGCCAGCAGTTTTATACAGAACACTGAAGCTTTCTTT.

The CDR3, as DNA: TGCAGTGCTAGTGCCTCAGGGATGCACACTGAAGCTTTCTTT. Its protein is CSASASGMHTEAFF. The V and J genes are TRBV20-1 and TRBJ1-1, with a possible D match to TRBD1 (5 bases). CDR1 and CDR2 (germline): DFQATT, SNEGSKA (reference sequence). CDR3 size: 14 residues. Trimming took 3 bases from V and 3 from J, leaving 14 bases between them.

The V and J genes are TRBV30 and TRBJ2-3; TRBD2 aligns across 11 bases. The CDR3 sequence is 15 residues long. CDR1 is GTSNPN, CDR2 SVGIG, per germline (reference sequence). Unmatched junction bases numbered 3, after V lost 2 bases and J lost 2 bases. The CDR3 nucleotides are TGTGCCTGGAGTCCTAGCGGGGGGAACACAGATACGCAGTATTTT. Translated: CAWSPSGGNTDTQYF.

J is TRBJ1-2 and V is TRBV5-4, with 9 bases aligning to TRBD1. After removal of 5 bases from V and 3 bases from J, the junction contained 5 bases not matched to a gene. Germline CDR1 reads SGHNT; CDR2 reads YYREEE (reference sequence). The CDR3 sequence is 14 residues long. The CDR3: CASRAGQGHYGYTF. CDR3 bases: TGTGCCAGCAGAGCGGGACAGGGACACTATGGCTACACCTTC. Filled out from reference TRBV5-4 and TRBJ1-2, the complete variable domain reads ETGVTQSPTHLIKTRGQQVTLRCSSQSGHNTVSWYQQALGQGPQFIFQYYREEENGRGNFPPRFSGLQFPNYSSELNVNALELDDSALYLCASRAGQGHYGYTFGSGTRLTVV.

The chain joins TRBV3-1 (or the pseudogene TRBV3-2) to TRBJ1-1; D not resolved. From germline, CDR1 is LGHDT and CDR2 YNNKEL (reference sequence). The V end lost 4 bases, the J end lost 6 bases, and 9 bases lay between the germline ends. There are 12 residues in the CDR3. The CDR3 DNA reads as TGTGCCAGCAGCCTCAGCGCAGCTGAAGCTTTCTTT. Its protein is CASSLSAAEAFF.

The rearrangement links TRBV7-2 to TRBJ2-7; D is possibly TRBD1 (6 bases). CDR1 is SGHTA and CDR2 is FQGNSA in the germline V gene. Trimming removed 1 base at V and 0 bases at J, with 10 bases between. The CDR3 runs to 15 residues. The CDR3 sequence: CASSLVSTGSYEQYF. CDR3 bases: TGTGCCAGCAGCTTAGTGTCGACAGGCTCCTACGAGCAGTACTTC.

The CDR3 nucleotides read TGTGCCAGCAGCTTCGGACAGGGTCTTGAAAAACTGTTTTTT. Translated, it gives CASSFGQGLEKLFF. The rearrangement joins TRBV7-9 to TRBJ1-4; TRBD1 matches at 8 bases. The trim removed 3 bases at V and 7 bases at J, leaving 4 bases unmatched. The CDR3 extends over 14 amino acids. Per the germline V gene, CDR1 is SEHNR and CDR2 is FQNEAQ (reference sequence).

V and J are TRBV19 and TRBJ1-4, with TRBD1 matching over 8 bases. Trimming removed 10 bases from V and 4 bases from J; junction bases left unmatched: 11. Looked up from germline, CDR1 is LNHDA and CDR2 is SQIVND (reference sequence). CDR3 length: 15 amino acids. CDR3 amino acids: CATRTGSYGNEKLFF. CDR3 nucleotide sequence: TGTGCCACCAGGACAGGGTCCTATGGTAATGAAAAACTGTTTTTT. Filled out from reference TRBV19 and TRBJ1-4, the complete variable domain reads DGGITQSPKYLFRKEGQNVTLSCEQNLNHDAMYWYRQDPGQGLRLIYYSQIVNDFQKGDIAEGYSVSREKKESFPLTVTSAQKNPTAFYLCATRTGSYGNEKLFFGSGTQLSVL.

The V gene is TRBV10-3, the J gene TRBJ2-1, with 10 bases aligning to TRBD2. With 5 bases clipped from V and 5 bases from J, the junction kept 6 bases outside the gene matches. Germline V gene data show CDR1 as ENHRY and CDR2 as SYGVKD. This CDR3 spans 15 amino acids. The CDR3, as DNA: TGTGCCATCAGTAACGGGACTAGCGTAAACAATGAGCAGTTCTTC. This encodes CAISNGTSVNNEQFF.

The chain combines TRBV2 with TRBJ2-7; TRBD2 matches 8 bases. CDR1 is SNHLY, CDR2 FYNNEI, per germline. V was pared by 6 bases and J by 4 bases, with 20 bases of the junction left unmatched. The CDR3 contains 18 residues. The CDR3 spells CASSDSGGASGSRYEQYF. The CDR3 region has the DNA TGTGCCAGCAGCGACAGCGGGGGTGCCAGCGGGAGTCGTTACGAGCAGTACTTC.

The rearrangement joins TRBV7-9 to TRBJ2-1; 13 bases align to TRBD2. The CDR3 is made up of 16 amino acids. V gave up 1 base and J gave up 8 bases; unmatched junction bases: 5. CDR1 and CDR2 (germline): SEHNR, FQNEAQ (reference sequence). The CDR3 bases are TGTGCCAGCAGCTTAGTCAGGACTAGCGGGAGCCATGAGCAGTTCTTC. Translation: CASSLVRTSGSHEQFF.

This sequence joins TRBV5-1 and TRBJ1-4, with 9 bases lining up with TRBD1. The CDR3 extends over 16 amino acids. The trim removed 4 bases at V and 5 bases at J, leaving 9 bases unmatched. Germline V gene lookup returns CDR1 SGHRS and CDR2 YFSETQ. CDR3 coding DNA: TGCGCCAGCAGCCCTACAGGGGGCCGGAGAAATGAAAAACTGTTTTTT. This codes for CASSPTGGRRNEKLFF.

A remark on this clone: Different DNA sequences within this sample yield the same CDR3. The chain employs TRBV28 and TRBJ2-1, with D possibly matching TRBD1 (6 bases). Germline-derived CDR1 and CDR2 are MDHEN and SYDVKM. V was pared by 3 bases and J by 3 bases, with 6 bases between. CDR3 size: 13 residues. CDR3 DNA: TGTGCCAGCAGTTTGGACAGCTACAATGAGCAGTTCTTC. It encodes CASSLDSYNEQFF. Using reference TRBV28 and TRBJ2-1 for the parts outside the CDR3, the full variable domain is DVKVTQSSRYLVKRTGEKVFLECVQDMDHENMFWYRQDPGLGLRLIYFSYDVKMKEKGDIPEGYSVSREKKERFSLILESASTNQTSMYLCASSLDSYNEQFFGPGTRLTVL.

Concerning this clone itself: At the DNA level, this CDR3 is encoded by other sequences in the same sample as well. The chain recombines TRBV9 with TRBJ2-7; 9 bases are shared with TRBD2. The CDR3 is 15 amino acids. The V gene's germline CDR1 is SGDLS and CDR2 YYNGEE. V lost 0 bases to trimming and J lost 4 bases; unmatched junction nucleotides: 5. The CDR3 DNA sequence: TGTGCCAGCAGCGTAGCGGCGGGAGGGCCTTACGAGCAGTACTTC. Translating gives CASSVAAGGPYEQYF.

This clone has just a few counts. The CDR3 sequence: CASSLGGREAFF. The CDR3 coding sequence is TGTGCCAGCAGTCTGGGGGGGCGCGAAGCTTTCTTT. This sequence joins TRBV6-5 and TRBJ1-1; weak D call: TRBD1 (6 bases). Germline-derived CDR1 and CDR2 are MNHEY and SVGAGI. V was clipped by 5 bases and J by 8 bases, with 12 bases between them. There are 12 residues in the CDR3.

This chain joins TRBV19 and TRBJ1-1; TRBD1 might be the D (6 bases). Trimming cost V 4 bases and J 4 bases, with 10 bases left between them. The CDR3 spans 13 residues. The germline CDR1 and CDR2 sequences are LNHDA and SQIVND (reference sequence). The CDR3 loop is CASSTGQGTEAFF. The CDR3 DNA reads as TGTGCCAGTAGTACGGGACAAGGCACTGAAGCTTTCTTT.

This chain's CDR3 is CASSEAWSGRRGTDTQYF. The CDR3, as DNA: TGTGCCAGCAGTGAAGCATGGAGCGGGAGGAGGGGCACAGATACGCAGTATTTT. The rearrangement links TRBV2 to TRBJ2-3; 9 bases fit TRBD2. The CDR3 sequence is 18 residues long. J gave up 1 base and V 0 bases, and 8 bases lay outside the gene matches. CDR1 is SNHLY and CDR2 is FYNNEI in the germline V gene.

This clone occurred once. The chain carries TRBV3-1 (or the pseudogene TRBV3-2) and TRBJ1-4; 7 nucleotides agree with TRBD1. V lost 5 bases and J lost 6; bases outside the gene matches: 6. The CDR3 sequence is 14 residues long. Looked up from germline, CDR1 is LGHDT and CDR2 is YNNKEL (reference sequence). This CDR3 is CASSSGTAHEKLFF. The CDR3 DNA sequence: TGTGCCAGCAGCTCCGGGACAGCCCATGAAAAACTGTTTTTT.

The gene calls are TRBV5-1 and TRBJ1-4; the match to TRBD1 covers 7 bases. J lost 3 bases, V lost 5 bases, and 4 bases had no gene match. This CDR3 comprises 14 residues. Per germline, CDR1 SGHRS and CDR2 YFSETQ. The CDR3 loop is CASRGTASNEKLFF. The CDR3 DNA reads as TGCGCCAGCAGGGGGACAGCATCTAATGAAAAACTGTTTTTT.

The chain uses TRBV4-1 and TRBJ2-2; D gene ambiguous. The length of the CDR3 is 13 residues. Germline CDR1 and CDR2: MGHRA and YSYEKL. Trimming left V 0 bases short and J 6 bases short, with 5 bases between. The CDR3: CASSQDLAGELFF. Here the CDR3 DNA reads TGCGCCAGCAGCCAAGACCTCGCCGGGGAGCTGTTTTTT.

This chain links TRBV2 with TRBJ2-7, with D unresolved. Trimming took 4 bases from V and 6 from J, leaving 16 bases between them. Germline V gives CDR1 SNHLY, CDR2 FYNNEI. The CDR3 runs to 14 residues. In DNA, the CDR3 is TGTGCCAGCAGTGGCACTACCCTCGCCTCCGAGCAGTACTTC. Its protein is CASSGTTLASEQYF.

In this sample, this clone turned up once. The chain recombines TRBV7-9 with TRBJ2-1, with 10 positions matching TRBD2. Germline trimming cut 6 bases from V and 1 base from J; bases unmatched to any gene: 6. CDR1 and CDR2 from the germline V gene are SEHNR and FQNEAQ (reference sequence). This CDR3 region has 16 residues. The CDR3 nucleotides read TGTGCCAGCAGTCCTCCTAGCGGGAGTTCCTACAATGAGCAGTTCTTC. It yields the protein CASSPPSGSSYNEQFF.